These 4 T cell receptor beta chains originate from one sample sequenced in a study of T cell responses to AZD1222 COVID-19 vaccine (dated by TCRdb to the early 2020s). Receptors were amplified or captured by the immunoSEQ multiplex PCR assay. TCRdb obtained this table from immuneACCESS and retained in-frame rearrangements with V and J assigned. These tables miss some clones; where compared with another copy, unresolved V genes account for less than half of the shortfall, and the remainder is unexplained. The table for this sample lists some 100,000 clones; approximately 87% of them were counted only once. The ten most abundant clones make up 3% to 3.5% of the sample. The intended sense of this specimen's time point label: baseline before first vaccination. The input for sequencing was peripheral blood, taken on day 0 of AZD1222 vaccination. The receptors stem from an adult in good health.

The J gene is TRBJ1-4, the V gene TRBV30, with no clear D. Trimming stripped 2 bases from V and 7 bases from J, with 11 bases between. The CDR3 extends over 13 amino acids. CDR1 and CDR2 from the germline V gene are GTSNPN and SVGIG (reference sequence). The DNA for the CDR3 is TGTGCCTGGAGTTTTGGACCGGGTGAAAAACTGTTTTTT. Its translation: CAWSFGPGEKLFF.

V gene TRBV3-1 (or the pseudogene TRBV3-2) combines with J gene TRBJ2-1; TRBD1 matches at 9 bases. The germline gives CDR1 LGHDT, CDR2 YNNKEL (reference sequence). Germline trimming cut 4 bases from V and 9 bases from J; bases unmatched to any gene: 7. CDR3 size: 14 residues. CDR3 DNA sequence: TGTGCCAGCAGCCTCCGGGACAGGGAGGGTGAGCAGTTCTTC. This codes for CASSLRDREGEQFF.

The CDR3 DNA sequence: TGTGCCAGCGCCGCCCGGCCAGGCCCATCCTTTGAACTGTTTTTT. It translates to CASAARPGPSFELFF. V usage is TRBV27 and J usage is TRBJ1-4; D unclear. V gave up 8 bases and J gave up 12 bases, with 25 bases separating them. Germline lookup yields CDR1 MNHEY and CDR2 SMNVEV (reference sequence). This CDR3 has 15 residues.

The chain joins TRBV18 to TRBJ1-1; D possibly corresponds to TRBD1 (6 bases). V lost 6 bases and J 2 bases, leaving 10 bases between the germline ends. The CDR3 consists of 13 residues. Germline V gene sequence: CDR1 KGHSH, CDR2 LQKENI. This chain's CDR3 is CASSSDRNTEAFF. DNA of the CDR3: TGTGCCAGCTCCTCGGACAGAAACACTGAAGCTTTCTTT. Filled out from reference TRBV18 and TRBJ1-1, the complete variable domain reads NAGVMQNPRHLVRRRGQEARLRCSPMKGHSHVYWYRQLPEEGLKFMVYLQKENIIDESGMPKERFSAEFPKEGPSILRIQQVVRGDSAAYFCASSSDRNTEAFFGQGTRLTVV.